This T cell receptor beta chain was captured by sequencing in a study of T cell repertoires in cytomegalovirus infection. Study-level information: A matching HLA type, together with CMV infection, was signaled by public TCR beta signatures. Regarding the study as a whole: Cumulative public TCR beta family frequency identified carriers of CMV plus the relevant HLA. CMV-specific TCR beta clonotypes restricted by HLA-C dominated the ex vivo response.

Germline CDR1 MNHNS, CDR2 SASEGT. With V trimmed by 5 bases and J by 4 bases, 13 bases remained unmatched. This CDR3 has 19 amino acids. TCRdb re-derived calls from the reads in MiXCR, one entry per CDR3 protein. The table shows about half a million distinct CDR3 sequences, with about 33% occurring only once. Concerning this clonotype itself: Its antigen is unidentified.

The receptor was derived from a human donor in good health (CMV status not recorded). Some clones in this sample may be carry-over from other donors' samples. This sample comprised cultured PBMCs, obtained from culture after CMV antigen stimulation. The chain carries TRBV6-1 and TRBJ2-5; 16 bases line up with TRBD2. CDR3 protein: CASSTIVPGLAGGGETQYF. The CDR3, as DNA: TGTGCCAGCAGTACGATAGTCCCGGGACTAGCGGGAGGGGGAGAGACCCAGTACTTC.